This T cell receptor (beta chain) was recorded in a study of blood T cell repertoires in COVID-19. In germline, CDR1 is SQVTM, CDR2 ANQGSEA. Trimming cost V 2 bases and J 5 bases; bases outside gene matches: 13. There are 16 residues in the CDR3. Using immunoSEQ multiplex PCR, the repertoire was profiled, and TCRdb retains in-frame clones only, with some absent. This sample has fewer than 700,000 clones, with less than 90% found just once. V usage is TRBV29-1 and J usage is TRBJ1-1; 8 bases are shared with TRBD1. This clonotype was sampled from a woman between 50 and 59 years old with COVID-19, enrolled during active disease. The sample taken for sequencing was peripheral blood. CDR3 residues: CSVERPGGASLTEAFF. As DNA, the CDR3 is TGCAGCGTTGAAAGGCCAGGGGGCGCAAGTTTAACTGAAGCTTTCTTT. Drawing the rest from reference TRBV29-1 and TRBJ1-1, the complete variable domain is SAVISQKPSRDICQRGTSLTIQCQVDSQVTMMFWYRQQPGQSLTLIATANQGSEATYESGFVIDKFPISRPNLTFSTLTVSNMSPEDSSIYLCSVERPGGASLTEAFFGQGTRLTVV.